Below are 14 T cell receptor beta chains sequenced from a single sample in a study of T-cell reconstitution after alpha-beta-depleted transplantation in children. TCRbeta library construction was performed incorporating unique molecular identifiers. TCRdb passed the PCR reads through MiXCR, listing each CDR3 protein once. The sample yields 490,000 or so distinct CDR3 sequences, 9.5% to 15% seen once. The sample was PBMCs from the stem cell graft donor, taken from the stem cell graft. Receptor source: a human donor who donated a stem cell graft to a child with combined immunodeficiency.

The sample holds a few counts of this clonotype. This rearrangement joins TRBV24-1 to TRBJ2-3; D gene unclear. Trimming stripped 10 bases from V and 4 bases from J, with 17 bases between. This CDR3 is 14 amino acids long. The germline V gene encodes CDR1 KGHDR and CDR2 SFDVKD. CDR3 residues: CATDAVPGSDTQYF. The CDR3, as DNA: TGTGCCACAGACGCGGTTCCGGGTTCAGATACGCAGTATTTT.

Ten or more counts support this clonotype. The rearrangement joins TRBV29-1 to TRBJ2-7; D unclear. The CDR3 sequence is 13 residues long. Trimming took 3 bases from V and 1 from J, leaving 10 bases between them. Per germline, CDR1 SQVTM and CDR2 ANQGSEA. In DNA, the CDR3 is TGCAGCGTTGAGGCAGGAAATTCCTACGAGCAGTACTTC. This translates into CSVEAGNSYEQYF.

In this sample, this clonotype turned up a few times. This rearrangement joins TRBV9 to TRBJ2-5; 9 bases are shared with TRBD1. From germline, CDR1 is SGDLS and CDR2 YYNGEE. This CDR3 comprises 15 residues. Trimming at V came to 3 bases and at J to 5 bases, leaving 8 bases not matched to a gene. CDR3 DNA sequence: TGTGCCAGCAGCGCAGGACAGGGGACCGGGGAGACCCAGTACTTC. Amino acids: CASSAGQGTGETQYF.

This clonotype was seen ten or more times. The chain uses TRBV5-1 and TRBJ2-7; 10 nucleotides line up with TRBD1. The CDR3 extends over 17 amino acids. Germline V lookup: CDR1 SGHRS, CDR2 YFSETQ. Trimming at V came to 6 bases and at J to 4 bases, leaving 16 bases not matched to a gene. CDR3 loop: CASTPYQSDRGSYEQYF. In nucleotides, the CDR3 is TGCGCCAGCACTCCCTATCAGTCGGACAGGGGGTCGTACGAGCAGTACTTC.

The chain uses TRBV12-3 or TRBV12-4 and TRBJ2-7; 9 bases fit TRBD1. The CDR3 runs to 16 residues. V gave up 6 bases and J gave up 0 bases; unmatched junction bases: 9. CDR3 coding DNA: TGTGCCAGCAGCTACTCGGGACAGGGAATCTCCTACGAGCAGTACTTC. This gives the protein CASSYSGQGISYEQYF.

The rearrangement uses TRBV20-1 and TRBJ2-1; 9 positions agree with TRBD2. Germline lookup yields CDR1 DFQATT and CDR2 SNEGSKA (reference sequence). The CDR3 has 14 residues. Losses at the gene ends were 3 bases for V and 6 bases for J; bases not matched to a gene: 6. CDR3: CSASSGTSFNEQFF. In DNA, the CDR3 is TGCAGTGCTAGTTCCGGGACTAGCTTCAATGAGCAGTTCTTC.

This clonotype was picked up a small number of times. V gene TRBV4-1 combines with J gene TRBJ2-3; 15 bases align to TRBD2. The V gene end was trimmed by 1 base and the J gene end by 4 bases; junction bases not matched to a gene: 3. Germline CDR1 and CDR2: MGHRA and YSYEKL. The CDR3 covers 17 residues. This CDR3 is CASSQVRTSGGADTQYF. CDR3 nucleotides: TGCGCCAGCAGCCAAGTGAGGACTAGCGGGGGGGCAGATACGCAGTATTTT.

The chain recombines TRBV20-1 with TRBJ2-7; 10 nucleotides align to TRBD2. CDR1 DFQATT and CDR2 SNEGSKA come from the germline V gene (reference sequence). The CDR3 spans 14 residues. The V and J ends lost 3 bases and 5 bases, in that order; junction bases with no gene match: 7. DNA of the CDR3: TGCAGTGCTAGTGGGGTAGCGGGAGGCAACGAGCAGTACTTC. Protein sequence: CSASGVAGGNEQYF.

The chain couples TRBV5-6 to TRBJ1-6; possible D gene TRBD1, 6 bases. Germline-derived CDR1 and CDR2 are SGHDT and YYEEEE. Trimming removed 1 base at V and 0 bases at J, with 11 bases between. This CDR3 has 17 amino acids. Written as DNA, the CDR3 is TGTGCCAGCAGCTTGCTCAGGGGCGTCTCCTATAATTCACCCCTCCACTTT. Translated: CASSLLRGVSYNSPLHF.

This clonotype occurred a few times. This chain connects TRBV9 to TRBJ2-7; 10 bases fit TRBD1. The germline gives CDR1 SGDLS, CDR2 YYNGEE. The CDR3 is made up of 14 amino acids. The V and J ends lost 0 bases and 5 bases, in that order; junction bases with no gene match: 2. The chain's CDR3 is CASSVAGTGDEQYF. The DNA for the CDR3 is TGTGCCAGCAGCGTAGCTGGGACAGGGGACGAGCAGTACTTC.

About this clonotype: It is likely a read error, because the conserved phenylalanine at the end of the CDR3 is missing. This sequence joins TRBV7-3 and TRBJ2-1; TRBD2 matches at 10 bases. CDR1 is SGHTA and CDR2 is FQGTGA in the germline V gene. This CDR3 region has 17 residues. The J segment lost 8 bases and the V segment lost 0 bases, leaving 10 bases of the junction unmatched. The chain's CDR3 is CASSLTAWASGSDEQFV. CDR3 coding DNA: TGTGCCAGCAGCTTAACCGCGTGGGCTAGCGGGAGTGATGAGCAGTTCGTC.

As concerns this clonotype: Possible read error: a much larger clone is one base away. The genes are TRBV10-3 and TRBJ2-5; 10 nucleotides line up with TRBD1. CDR1 is ENHRY, CDR2 SYGVKD, per germline. J lost 3 bases, V lost 6 bases, and 4 bases had no gene match. The CDR3 totals 14 residues. In DNA form, the CDR3 reads TGTGCCATCAGGGCCGGGACAGGGGAAGAGACCCAGTACTTC. It encodes CAIRAGTGEETQYF.

This rearrangement joins TRBV20-1 to TRBJ2-4; no firm D call. V gave up 6 bases and J gave up 3 bases, with 21 bases separating them. The CDR3 has 16 residues. Germline V lookup: CDR1 DFQATT, CDR2 SNEGSKA (reference sequence). CDR3 protein: CSADLGVGKVKNIQYF. The CDR3 bases are TGCAGTGCCGACCTAGGAGTAGGGAAGGTCAAAAACATTCAGTACTTC.

The chain joins TRBV7-9 to TRBJ1-6, with a tentative D call TRBD1 (6 bases). V lost 5 bases and J lost 11, with 22 bases in between. The CDR3 has 16 amino acids. Germline values: CDR1 SEHNR, CDR2 FQNEAQ (reference sequence). The CDR3 DNA reads as TGTGCCAGCAGCCCTTCTCGGACAGCAAAGTTGGCACCCCTCCACTTT. Protein product: CASSPSRTAKLAPLHF.